A single sample is the source of the 30 T cell receptor beta chains below, sequenced in a study of T cell responses to AZD1222 COVID-19 vaccine. The table came from immunoSEQ multiplex PCR; TCRdb's copy has only in-frame clones and leaves some out. The sample lists tens of thousands of clones, 70% to 80% seen once, with approximately 7% in the top ten. The sample in question was peripheral blood, obtained on day 0 of AZD1222 vaccination. The receptors were sampled from an adult in good health.

The chain is built from TRBV3-1 (or the pseudogene TRBV3-2) and TRBJ1-6, with D tentatively TRBD1 (6 bases). The CDR3 contains 17 residues. The V gene's germline CDR1 is LGHDT and CDR2 YNNKEL (reference sequence). The V end lost 0 bases, the J end lost 3 bases, and 12 bases lay between the germline ends. This CDR3 reads CASSQESRTVYNSPLHF. CDR3 DNA sequence: TGTGCCAGCAGCCAAGAATCCAGGACAGTCTATAATTCACCCCTCCACTTT.

The chain carries TRBV19 and TRBJ1-2, with D unclear. The germline V gene has CDR1 LNHDA and CDR2 SQIVND (reference sequence). Trimming pared 4 bases from V and 5 bases from J, leaving 11 bases between. The CDR3 length is 13 residues. CDR3 in DNA: TGTGCCAGTAGTACACCTTTTTGGTATGGCTACACCTTC. Its translation is CASSTPFWYGYTF.

This chain uses TRBV5-8 with TRBJ1-2; possibly TRBD1 for D (5 bases). Between the trimmed V and J ends, which lost 4 bases and 5 bases, there was a span of 15 bases. The CDR3 contains 14 residues. Germline assignment: CDR1 SGHTS and CDR2 YDEGEE. CDR3 bases: TGTGCCAGCAGCGGCACCGGGACCCATTATGGCTACACCTTC. Translation: CASSGTGTHYGYTF. Full variable domain (outside the CDR3, taken from reference TRBV5-8 and TRBJ1-2): EAGVTQSPTHLIKTRGQQATLRCSPISGHTSVYWYQQALGLGLQFLLWYDEGEERNRGNFPPRFSGRQFPNYSSELNVNALELEDSALYLCASSGTGTHYGYTFGSGTRLTVV.

The rearrangement links TRBV19 to TRBJ1-5; D is unresolved. V was clipped by 3 bases and J by 6 bases, with 9 bases between them. Per the germline V gene, CDR1 is LNHDA and CDR2 is SQIVND (reference sequence). The CDR3 has 13 residues. The CDR3 here is CASSILPTQPQHF. For the CDR3, the DNA is TGTGCCAGTAGTATCCTCCCCACTCAGCCCCAGCATTTT.

This chain links TRBV9 with TRBJ1-2; D gene unclear. Germline values: CDR1 SGDLS, CDR2 YYNGEE. The CDR3 length is 13 residues. V was trimmed by 0 bases and J by 8 bases, leaving 11 bases between them. The CDR3 nucleotides are TGTGCCAGCAGCGTAGAAGGTTTCTCCGGCTACACCTTC. Translated, it gives CASSVEGFSGYTF. The full variable domain, completed using reference TRBV9 and TRBJ1-2, is DSGVTQTPKHLITATGQRVTLRCSPRSGDLSVYWYQQSLDQGLQFLIQYYNGEERAKGNILERFSAQQFPDLHSELNLSSLELGDSALYFCASSVEGFSGYTFGSGTRLTVV.

The V gene is TRBV10-2, the J gene TRBJ2-4; the D is unclear. V was clipped by 3 bases and J by 2 bases, with 11 bases between them. Germline V gene lookup returns CDR1 WSHSY and CDR2 SAAADI. CDR3 length: 15 amino acids. This CDR3 is CASSDPGDTKNIQYF. The CDR3 DNA follows: TGCGCCAGCAGTGACCCCGGCGACACCAAAAACATTCAGTACTTC.

V usage is TRBV10-3 and J usage is TRBJ1-1, with 8 bases matching TRBD1. Trimming took 2 bases from V and 9 from J; bases not matched to a gene: 5. CDR1 is ENHRY, CDR2 SYGVKD, per germline. The CDR3 contains 13 residues. The chain's CDR3 is CAISEPDREQAFF. For the CDR3, the DNA is TGTGCCATCAGTGAGCCGGACAGGGAGCAAGCTTTCTTT.

This clone was seen only a few times. The chain carries TRBV7-3 and TRBJ2-7, with TRBD1 as a possible D gene (5 bases). This CDR3 contains 15 residues. Germline V gene sequence: CDR1 SGHTA, CDR2 FQGTGA. Trimming took 2 bases from V and 6 from J, leaving 17 bases between them. In DNA form, the CDR3 reads TGTGCCAGCAGCTTAGAGGTGACAGACACCTCCGAGCAGTACTTC. Its translation is CASSLEVTDTSEQYF.

J is TRBJ1-2 and V is TRBV10-1; D might be TRBD1 (5 bases). CDR1 WNHNN and CDR2 SYGVQD come from the germline V gene (reference sequence). With 5 bases removed from V and 4 bases from J, the gap between germline ends came to 8 bases. This CDR3 is 12 amino acids long. The chain's CDR3 is CASSSDSYGYTF. Here the CDR3 DNA reads TGCGCCAGCAGTTCCGACAGCTATGGCTACACCTTC.

The chain carries TRBV28 and TRBJ1-6, with no clear D. The length of the CDR3 is 15 residues. The germline V gene has CDR1 MDHEN and CDR2 SYDVKM. V was cut by 5 bases and J by 1 base, with 9 bases left in between. Here the CDR3 DNA reads TGTGCCAGCAGTCTTCGAGGATCCTATAATTCACCCCTCCACTTT. Translated: CASSLRGSYNSPLHF.

The chain has TRBV12-5 and TRBJ2-6, with D perhaps given as TRBD1 or TRBD2 (5 bases each). This CDR3 is built from 17 residues. Germline CDR1 and CDR2: LGHNT and FRNRAP. V was pared by 6 bases and J by 1 base, with 16 bases between. The CDR3, as DNA: TGTGCTAGTGGGCCGGGGCAGGGCATATCTGGGGCCAACGTCCTGACTTTC. It specifies CASGPGQGISGANVLTF.

This clone was picked up one time. The rearrangement joins TRBV15 to TRBJ2-5; D gene unclear. The CDR3 length is 14 residues. V was shortened by 0 bases and J by 3 bases, with 8 bases between the two germline ends. Germline lookup yields CDR1 LNHNV and CDR2 YYDKDF (reference sequence). This chain's CDR3 is CATSRDRAEETQYF. Here the CDR3 DNA reads TGTGCCACCAGCAGAGATCGGGCAGAAGAGACCCAGTACTTC.

This clone was counted once. The chain uses TRBV6-4 and TRBJ1-2, with 8 nucleotides matching TRBD1. The CDR3 contains 13 residues. The V gene's germline CDR1 is MRHNA and CDR2 SNTAGT. Unmatched junction bases numbered 3, after V lost 4 bases and J lost 5 bases. The CDR3 protein is CASSAGTGYGYTF. Here the CDR3 DNA reads TGTGCCAGCAGTGCCGGGACAGGATATGGCTACACCTTC.

The rearrangement joins TRBV28 to TRBJ1-5, with 11 nucleotides matching TRBD1. The CDR3 sequence is 16 residues long. Germline trimming cut 0 bases from V and 6 bases from J; bases unmatched to any gene: 4. Germline V gene data show CDR1 as MDHEN and CDR2 as SYDVKM. The CDR3 sequence is CASSLWDRGLGQPQHF. The CDR3 DNA sequence: TGTGCCAGCAGTTTATGGGACAGGGGGCTAGGTCAGCCCCAGCATTTT.

For the CDR3, the DNA is TGTGCCAGCAGTGCTACAGGGGGTGGAAACACCATATATTTT. Its protein is CASSATGGGNTIYF. The chain uses TRBV25-1 and TRBJ1-3; 8 bases fit TRBD1. The CDR3 spans 14 residues. Germline CDR1 MGHDK, CDR2 SYGVNS. V shed 4 bases and J 3 bases; nucleotides not matched to a gene: 2.

CDR3 in amino acids: CAIKTHNSPLHF. The CDR3 region has the DNA TGTGCCATAAAGACTCATAATTCACCCCTCCACTTT. This chain links TRBV2 with TRBJ1-6; D gene ambiguous. Germline CDR1 SNHLY, CDR2 FYNNEI. Trimming removed 10 bases from V and 5 bases from J, with 9 bases in between. The CDR3 sequence is 12 residues long. Filled out from reference TRBV2 and TRBJ1-6, the complete variable domain reads EPEVTQTPSHQVTQMGQEVILRCVPISNHLYFYWYRQILGQKVEFLVSFYNNEISEKSEIFDDQFSVERPDGSNFTLKIRSTKLEDSAMYFCAIKTHNSPLHFGNGTRLTVT.

The chain has TRBV2 and TRBJ2-2, with TRBD1 as a possible D gene (6 bases). The V end lost 6 bases, the J end lost 4 bases, and 12 bases lay between the germline ends. The CDR3 contains 14 residues. Germline V gene data show CDR1 as SNHLY and CDR2 as FYNNEI. The CDR3 reads CASRGTGFTGELFF. The CDR3 coding sequence is TGTGCCAGCAGGGGAACAGGGTTCACCGGGGAGCTGTTTTTT.

The chain employs TRBV18 and TRBJ2-5; 7 positions agree with TRBD2. The CDR3 length is 18 residues. Germline CDR1 reads KGHSH; CDR2 reads LQKENI. The V segment lost 3 bases and the J segment 5 bases; nucleotides outside the gene matches: 18. CDR3 DNA: TGTGCCAGCTCACCCCGGGACCCCCGGGGGACTACAATTGAGACCCAGTACTTC. Residues: CASSPRDPRGTTIETQYF.

The genes are TRBV28 and TRBJ1-1, with 8 nucleotides matching TRBD1. The CDR3 consists of 14 residues. J was trimmed by 5 bases and V by 5 bases; bases with no gene match: 7. The germline V gene encodes CDR1 MDHEN and CDR2 SYDVKM. The CDR3 nucleotides are TGTGCCAGCAGTAGTGGACAGGGTTGGACTGAAGCTTTCTTT. This codes for CASSSGQGWTEAFF.

This chain links TRBV7-2 with TRBJ2-1; no firm D call. Germline CDR1 reads SGHTA; CDR2 reads FQGNSA. CDR3 size: 13 residues. V gave up 5 bases and J gave up 0 bases, with 5 bases separating them. In DNA, the CDR3 is TGTGCCAGCAGCACCAGCTCCTACAATGAGCAGTTCTTC. Residues: CASSTSSYNEQFF. The full variable domain, completed using reference TRBV7-2 and TRBJ2-1, is GAGVSQSPSNKVTEKGKDVELRCDPISGHTALYWYRQSLGQGLEFLIYFQGNSAPDKSGLPSDRFSAERTGGSVSTLTIQRTQQEDSAVYLCASSTSSYNEQFFGPGTRLTVL.

The chain couples TRBV27 to TRBJ2-1, with TRBD2 identical over 13 bases. CDR3 length: 18 residues. With 3 bases clipped from V and 9 bases from J, the junction kept 14 bases outside the gene matches. Per germline, CDR1 MNHEY and CDR2 SMNVEV (reference sequence). The CDR3 DNA reads as TGTGCCAGCAGTTTCCGAACGACTAGCGGGAGGAAACAGATTGAGCAGTTCTTC. It encodes CASSFRTTSGRKQIEQFF.

The chain is built from TRBV7-8 and TRBJ1-6; D remains unclear. CDR3 size: 13 residues. V was shortened by 1 base and J by 14 bases, with 12 bases between the two germline ends. Germline CDR1 SGHVS, CDR2 FQNEAQ. CDR3 DNA sequence: TGTGCCAGCAGCTTAGAATGGGGAAAGTCCCTCCACTTT. As protein: CASSLEWGKSLHF.

CDR3 in amino acids: CASSKGLAGGGYEQYF. In DNA, the CDR3 is TGTGCCAGCAGCAAAGGACTAGCGGGAGGAGGTTACGAGCAGTACTTC. The chain has TRBV21-1 and TRBJ2-7; the table names TRBD2, a call not compared with the DNA. TRBV21-1 is a recognized pseudogene. The CDR3 totals 16 residues.

This clone was found once. This rearrangement joins TRBV12-3 or TRBV12-4 to TRBJ2-2; no definite D call. This CDR3 is built from 12 residues. The ends were cut back, 3 bases at V and 6 bases at J, with 5 bases in the middle. The DNA of the CDR3 is TGTGCCAGCAGTTTTCACTCCGGGGAGCTGTTTTTT. Its translation is CASSFHSGELFF.

This chain uses TRBV2 with TRBJ2-3; D unresolved. V was pared by 0 bases and J by 5 bases, with 12 bases between. Germline lookup yields CDR1 SNHLY and CDR2 FYNNEI. This CDR3 contains 15 residues. CDR3 DNA sequence: TGTGCCAGCAGTGAAGCGTTAATCCGCGGAGATACGCAGTATTTT. As protein: CASSEALIRGDTQYF.

The V and J genes are TRBV5-5 and TRBJ1-3; D remains ambiguous. The V end was cut by 2 bases, the J end by 3 bases, with 12 bases between. The length of the CDR3 is 15 residues. Germline loops: CDR1 SGHKS, CDR2 YYEKEE (reference sequence). Here the CDR3 DNA reads TGTGCCAGCAGCTTTGGAGTGGCAGATGGAAACACCATATATTTT. This sequence encodes CASSFGVADGNTIYF.

The chain joins TRBV18 to TRBJ2-2; D uncertain. Trimming took off 1 base at V and 2 bases at J, with 8 bases between the two ends. This CDR3 spans 15 amino acids. The germline CDR1 and CDR2 sequences are KGHSH and LQKENI. The CDR3, as DNA: TGTGCCAGCTCACCACTGCTGGGAAACACCGGGGAGCTGTTTTTT. Translated: CASSPLLGNTGELFF.

CDR3 residues: CASSPQNNEKLFF. In DNA form, the CDR3 reads TGTGCCAGCTCACCACAGAATAATGAAAAACTGTTTTTT. V and J are TRBV18 and TRBJ1-4, with no clear D. This CDR3 is built from 13 residues. V lost 1 base, J lost 4 bases, and 4 bases lay in between. The germline V gene has CDR1 KGHSH and CDR2 LQKENI.

The gene calls are TRBV6-5 and TRBJ1-5, with D tentatively TRBD1 (5 bases). Germline CDR1 MNHEY, CDR2 SVGAGI. V lost 1 base and J lost 4, with 11 bases in between. The CDR3 has 15 residues. CDR3 DNA: TGTGCCAGCAGTTACTTACAGGCCGTGAATCAGCCCCAGCATTTT. Translation: CASSYLQAVNQPQHF.

V and J are TRBV5-1 and TRBJ2-1, with a possible D match to TRBD1 (5 bases). This CDR3 comprises 17 residues. Germline CDR1 SGHRS, CDR2 YFSETQ. Trimming removed 4 bases from V and 2 bases from J, with 19 bases in between. CDR3 sequence reads: CASSLFTPGIPYNEQFF. The CDR3 DNA sequence: TGCGCCAGCAGCCTGTTCACCCCAGGGATACCCTACAATGAGCAGTTCTTC.